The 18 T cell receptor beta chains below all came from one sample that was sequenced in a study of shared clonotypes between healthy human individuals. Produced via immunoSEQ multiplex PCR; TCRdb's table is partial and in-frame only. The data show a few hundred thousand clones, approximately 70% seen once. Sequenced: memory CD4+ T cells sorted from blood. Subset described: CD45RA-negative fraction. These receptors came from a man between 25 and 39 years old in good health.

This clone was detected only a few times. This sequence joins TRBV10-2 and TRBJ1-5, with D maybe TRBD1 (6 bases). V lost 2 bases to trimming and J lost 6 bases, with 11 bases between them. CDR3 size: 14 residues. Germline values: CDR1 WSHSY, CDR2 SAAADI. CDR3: CASSEDGGRQPQHF. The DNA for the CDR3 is TGCGCCAGCAGTGAGGATGGGGGGCGTCAGCCCCAGCATTTT.

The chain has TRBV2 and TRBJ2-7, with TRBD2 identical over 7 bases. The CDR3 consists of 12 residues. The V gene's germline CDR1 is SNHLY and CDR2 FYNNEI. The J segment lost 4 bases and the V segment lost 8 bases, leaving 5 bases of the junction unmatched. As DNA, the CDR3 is TGTGCCAGCGGGAGGGATAATTACGAGCAGTACTTC. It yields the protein CASGRDNYEQYF.

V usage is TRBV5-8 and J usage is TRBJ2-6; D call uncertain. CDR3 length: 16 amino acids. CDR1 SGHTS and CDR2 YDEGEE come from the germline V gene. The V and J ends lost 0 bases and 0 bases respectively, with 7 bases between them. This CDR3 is CASSLGFFSGANVLTF. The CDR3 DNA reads TGTGCCAGCAGCTTGGGATTTTTCTCTGGGGCCAACGTCCTGACTTTC.

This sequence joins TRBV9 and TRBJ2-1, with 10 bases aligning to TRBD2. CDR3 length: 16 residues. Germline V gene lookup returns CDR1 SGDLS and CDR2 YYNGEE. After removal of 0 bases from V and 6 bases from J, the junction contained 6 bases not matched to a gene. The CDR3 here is CASSVGLAGAPNEQFF. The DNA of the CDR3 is TGTGCCAGCAGCGTAGGGCTAGCGGGAGCCCCCAATGAGCAGTTCTTC.

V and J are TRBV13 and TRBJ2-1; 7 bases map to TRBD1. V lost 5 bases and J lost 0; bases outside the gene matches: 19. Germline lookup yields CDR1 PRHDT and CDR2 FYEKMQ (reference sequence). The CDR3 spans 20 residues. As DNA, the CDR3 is TGTGCCAGCAGCCACCTTGGGACAGTAAGGGACATGAGCTCCTACAATGAGCAGTTCTTC. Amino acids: CASSHLGTVRDMSSYNEQFF. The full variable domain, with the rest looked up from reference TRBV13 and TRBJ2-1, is AAGVIQSPRHLIKEKRETATLKCYPIPRHDTVYWYQQGPGQDPQFLISFYEKMQSDKGSIPDRFSAQQFSDYHSELNMSSLELGDSALYFCASSHLGTVRDMSSYNEQFFGPGTRLTVL.

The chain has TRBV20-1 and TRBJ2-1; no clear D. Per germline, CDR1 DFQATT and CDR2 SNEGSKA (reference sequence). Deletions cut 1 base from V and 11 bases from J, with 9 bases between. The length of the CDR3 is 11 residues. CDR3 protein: CSARAGPQQFF. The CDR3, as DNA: TGCAGTGCTAGAGCCGGGCCGCAGCAGTTCTTC.

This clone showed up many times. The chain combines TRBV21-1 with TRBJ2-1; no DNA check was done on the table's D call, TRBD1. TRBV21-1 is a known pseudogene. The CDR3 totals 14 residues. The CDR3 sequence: CASAQGGIYNEQFF. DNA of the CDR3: TGTGCCAGCGCCCAGGGTGGTATCTACAATGAGCAGTTCTTC.

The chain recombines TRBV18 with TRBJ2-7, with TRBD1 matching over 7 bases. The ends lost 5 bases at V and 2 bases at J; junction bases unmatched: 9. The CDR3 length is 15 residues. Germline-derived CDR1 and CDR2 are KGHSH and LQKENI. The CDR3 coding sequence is TGTGCCAGCTCAGGTACGGGACAGAACCCCTACGAGCAGTACTTC. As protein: CASSGTGQNPYEQYF.

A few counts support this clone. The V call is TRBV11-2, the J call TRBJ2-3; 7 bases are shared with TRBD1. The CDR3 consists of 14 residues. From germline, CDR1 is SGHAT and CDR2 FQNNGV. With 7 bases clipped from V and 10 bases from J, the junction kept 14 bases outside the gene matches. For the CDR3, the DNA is TGTGCCAGCACCCGGGACAGTTTCGCTGGTGCGCAGTATTTT. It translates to CASTRDSFAGAQYF.

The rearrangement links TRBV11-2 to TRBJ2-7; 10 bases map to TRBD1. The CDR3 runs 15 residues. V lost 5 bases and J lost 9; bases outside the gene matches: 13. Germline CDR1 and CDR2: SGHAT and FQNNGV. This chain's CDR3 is CASSPRQGAILWQYF. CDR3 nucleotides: TGTGCCAGCAGCCCGCGACAGGGGGCGATTTTGTGGCAGTACTTC.

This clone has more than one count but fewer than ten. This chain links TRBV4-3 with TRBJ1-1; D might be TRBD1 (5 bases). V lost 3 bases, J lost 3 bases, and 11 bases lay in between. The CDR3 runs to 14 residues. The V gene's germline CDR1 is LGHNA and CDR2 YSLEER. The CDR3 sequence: CASSHVGGDTEAFF. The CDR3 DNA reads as TGCGCCAGCAGCCACGTCGGGGGGGACACTGAAGCTTTCTTT.

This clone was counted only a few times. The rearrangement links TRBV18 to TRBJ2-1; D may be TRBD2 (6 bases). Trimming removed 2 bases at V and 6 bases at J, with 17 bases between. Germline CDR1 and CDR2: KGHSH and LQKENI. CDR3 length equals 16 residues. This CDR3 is CASSPEVRRVRNEQFF. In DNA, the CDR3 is TGTGCCAGCTCACCAGAAGTCAGGAGGGTACGCAATGAGCAGTTCTTC.

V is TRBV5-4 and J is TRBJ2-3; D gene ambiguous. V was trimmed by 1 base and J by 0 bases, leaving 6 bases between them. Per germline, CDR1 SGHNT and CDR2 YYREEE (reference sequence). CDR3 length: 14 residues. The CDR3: CASSLHLSTDTQYF. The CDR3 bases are TGTGCCAGCAGCTTGCACTTGAGCACAGATACGCAGTATTTT. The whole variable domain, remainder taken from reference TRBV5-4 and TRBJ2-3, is ETGVTQSPTHLIKTRGQQVTLRCSSQSGHNTVSWYQQALGQGPQFIFQYYREEENGRGNFPPRFSGLQFPNYSSELNVNALELDDSALYLCASSLHLSTDTQYFGPGTRLTVL.

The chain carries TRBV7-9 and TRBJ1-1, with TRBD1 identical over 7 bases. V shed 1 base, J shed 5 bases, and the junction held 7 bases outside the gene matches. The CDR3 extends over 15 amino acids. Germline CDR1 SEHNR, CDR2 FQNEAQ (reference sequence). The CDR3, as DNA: TGTGCCAGCAGCTTAGTTCAGGGGGTTGGGACTGAAGCTTTCTTT. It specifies CASSLVQGVGTEAFF.

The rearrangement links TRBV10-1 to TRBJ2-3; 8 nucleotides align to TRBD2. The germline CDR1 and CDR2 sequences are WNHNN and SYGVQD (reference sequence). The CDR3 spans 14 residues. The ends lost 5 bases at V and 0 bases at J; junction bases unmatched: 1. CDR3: CASSSSGSTDTQYF. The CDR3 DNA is TGCGCCAGCAGTTCTAGCGGGAGCACAGATACGCAGTATTTT.

The CDR3 DNA reads TGCGCCAGCAGCTTAAGAAGCGACACCACTAAGAGCTCCTACGAGCAGTACTTC. Its translation is CASSLRSDTTKSSYEQYF. This sequence joins TRBV5-1 and TRBJ2-7; D is uncertain. V gave up 2 bases and J gave up 0 bases, with 21 bases separating them. From germline, CDR1 is SGHRS and CDR2 YFSETQ. The CDR3 spans 18 residues.

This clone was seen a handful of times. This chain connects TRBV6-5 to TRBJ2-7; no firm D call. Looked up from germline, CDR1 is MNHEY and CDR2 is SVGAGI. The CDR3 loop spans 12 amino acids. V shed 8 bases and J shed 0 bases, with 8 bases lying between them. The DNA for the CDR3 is TGTGCCAGCGCAACAGACTCCTACGAGCAGTACTTC. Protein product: CASATDSYEQYF.

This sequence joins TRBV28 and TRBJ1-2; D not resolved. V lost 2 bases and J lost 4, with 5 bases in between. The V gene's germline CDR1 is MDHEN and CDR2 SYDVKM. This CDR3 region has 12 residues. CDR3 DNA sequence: TGTGCCAGCAGTTTAACTCTCTATGGCTACACCTTC. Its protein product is CASSLTLYGYTF.